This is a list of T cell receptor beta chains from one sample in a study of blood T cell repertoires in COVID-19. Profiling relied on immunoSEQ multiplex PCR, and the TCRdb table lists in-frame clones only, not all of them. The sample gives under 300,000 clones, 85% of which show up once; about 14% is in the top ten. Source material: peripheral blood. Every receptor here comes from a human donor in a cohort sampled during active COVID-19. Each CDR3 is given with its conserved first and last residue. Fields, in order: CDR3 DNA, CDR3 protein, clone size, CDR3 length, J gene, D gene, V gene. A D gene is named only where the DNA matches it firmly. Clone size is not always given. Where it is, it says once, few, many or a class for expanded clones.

DNA: TGTGCCAGCTCACCAGGGACAGGGGTGAGGAATGAGCAGTTCTTC; CDR3: CASSPGTGVRNEQFF; size: NA; length: 15; J: TRBJ2-1; D: TRBD1; V: TRBV18
DNA: TGTGCCAGCAGTCTCGGCTGGGCAGCTAACTATGGCTACACCTTC; CDR3: CASSLGWAANYGYTF; size: NA; length: 15; J: TRBJ1-2; D: NA; V: TRBV7-2
DNA: TGTGCCAGCAGTCGGACAGGGGCGGAAGGGACCATATATTTT; CDR3: CASSRTGAEGTIYF; size: NA; length: 14; J: TRBJ1-3; D: TRBD1; V: TRBV27
DNA: TGCACGGGCGGGAGGGCCAATGAGCAGTTCTTC; CDR3: CTGGRANEQFF; size: NA; length: 11; J: TRBJ2-1; D: TRBD2; V: TRBV29-1
DNA: TGCGCCAGCAGCCCCCTGGGGAGCGGGAGCAGGGAGCTGTTTTTT; CDR3: CASSPLGSGSRELFF; size: NA; length: 15; J: TRBJ2-2; D: TRBD2; V: TRBV4-1
DNA: TGTGCCAGCAGCTCCCCGGGACTAGCGGGGAACACAGATACGCAGTATTTT; CDR3: CASSSPGLAGNTDTQYF; size: once; length: 17; J: TRBJ2-3; D: TRBD2; V: TRBV7-2
DNA: TGTGCCAGTAGCTACGGGGACAGGGGTAGCTCTGGGGCCAACGTCCTGACTTTC; CDR3: CASSYGDRGSSGANVLTF; size: NA; length: 18; J: TRBJ2-6; D: TRBD1; V: TRBV19
DNA: TGTGCCAGCAGTCCAGGGGGTAGTACCTCTGGGGCCAACGTCCTGACTTTC; CDR3: CASSPGGSTSGANVLTF; size: NA; length: 17; J: TRBJ2-6; D: TRBD1; V: TRBV6-6
DNA: TGCAGCGTTCCCGCCGGGACTAGCTCGTATTTT; CDR3: CSVPAGTSSYF; size: many; length: 11; J: TRBJ2-3; D: TRBD2; V: TRBV29-1
DNA: TGCGCCAGCAGCCCGAAGAGCTCCTACGAGCAGTACTTC; CDR3: CASSPKSSYEQYF; size: NA; length: 13; J: TRBJ2-7; D: NA; V: TRBV4-1
DNA: TGTGCCAGCAGTGTCCAGGGGAGGGACACTGAAGCTTTCTTT; CDR3: CASSVQGRDTEAFF; size: NA; length: 14; J: TRBJ1-1; D: NA; V: TRBV7-9
DNA: TGTGCCAGCAGAATCCTTAGCGGGAGTAGGAATGAGCAGTTCTTC; CDR3: CASRILSGSRNEQFF; size: NA; length: 15; J: TRBJ2-1; D: TRBD2; V: TRBV11-2
DNA: TGTGCCAGCACCAAAGCGACAGGGCAAACAGTCTACGGCTACACCTTC; CDR3: CASTKATGQTVYGYTF; size: NA; length: 16; J: TRBJ1-2; D: TRBD1; V: TRBV5-6
DNA: TGTGCCAGCAGCCAAGAACGTAGGGGTTTAAACTATGGCTACACCTTC; CDR3: CASSQERRGLNYGYTF; size: NA; length: 16; J: TRBJ1-2; D: NA; V: TRBV4-2
DNA: TGTGCCAGCAGCATGATAGGGACAGGGAGTGAAAAACTGTTTTTT; CDR3: CASSMIGTGSEKLFF; size: NA; length: 15; J: TRBJ1-4; D: TRBD1; V: TRBV25-1
DNA: TGTGCCACCAGCAGAGGACAGGGGGCTAATGAGCAGTTCTTC; CDR3: CATSRGQGANEQFF; size: NA; length: 14; J: TRBJ2-1; D: TRBD1; V: TRBV15
DNA: TGTGCCAGCAGTTACTCATGGGGGATCGACCAGGGGCCCTACGAGCAGTACTTC; CDR3: CASSYSWGIDQGPYEQYF; size: NA; length: 18; J: TRBJ2-7; D: NA; V: TRBV6-2/TRBV6-3
DNA: TGTGCCAGCAGCGTAGACCTAGCGGGAGTGAACGAGCAGTACTTC; CDR3: CASSVDLAGVNEQYF; size: once; length: 15; J: TRBJ2-7; D: TRBD2; V: TRBV9
DNA: TGTGCCAGCAGGTCCCGTGGACAGGGGCTTTTCTATGGCTACACCTTC; CDR3: CASRSRGQGLFYGYTF; size: NA; length: 16; J: TRBJ1-2; D: TRBD1; V: TRBV5-6
DNA: TGTGCCAGCTCACTGTTAGGGGATGGCGAGCAGTACTTC; CDR3: CASSLLGDGEQYF; size: few; length: 13; J: TRBJ2-7; D: NA; V: TRBV18
DNA: TGTGCTAGTGGTTTAAGGACAGGCCACACTGAAGCTTTCTTT; CDR3: CASGLRTGHTEAFF; size: once; length: 14; J: TRBJ1-1; D: TRBD1; V: TRBV12-5
DNA: TGTGCCAGCAGCTTAGGAGGTTCTCCGACCTACAATGAGCAGTTCTTC; CDR3: CASSLGGSPTYNEQFF; size: NA; length: 16; J: TRBJ2-1; D: NA; V: TRBV7-2
DNA: TGTGCCAGTAGGACTAGCGGGAGAACAGATACGCAGTATTTT; CDR3: CASRTSGRTDTQYF; size: NA; length: 14; J: TRBJ2-3; D: TRBD2; V: TRBV19
DNA: TGTGCCAGCAGCTTTCGGAGGGAGGGATTCGAAGAGACCCAGTACTTC; CDR3: CASSFRREGFEETQYF; size: few; length: 16; J: TRBJ2-5; D: TRBD2; V: TRBV5-6
DNA: TGTGCCAGCAGCTTAGGATTGCGGGAGACCCAGTACTTC; CDR3: CASSLGLRETQYF; size: NA; length: 13; J: TRBJ2-5; D: NA; V: TRBV7-8
DNA: TGTGCCAGCAGTTTAGATAGTTTGAGTGAGCAGTTCTTC; CDR3: CASSLDSLSEQFF; size: NA; length: 13; J: TRBJ2-1; D: NA; V: TRBV12-3/TRBV12-4
DNA: TGTGCCTGGATCCCGGTATCTAGGAACACTGAAGCTTTCTTT; CDR3: CAWIPVSRNTEAFF; size: NA; length: 14; J: TRBJ1-1; D: NA; V: TRBV30
DNA: TGCGCCAGCAGCAAAACAGCCGGGACAGGGTCGGGGGAGCAGTACTTC; CDR3: CASSKTAGTGSGEQYF; size: NA; length: 16; J: TRBJ2-7; D: TRBD1; V: TRBV5-1
DNA: TGCGCCAGCAGCCCCGTAGCCTACAATGAGCAGTTCTTC; CDR3: CASSPVAYNEQFF; size: NA; length: 13; J: TRBJ2-1; D: NA; V: TRBV5-1
DNA: TGCGCCAGCAGCTTGGGGACGTCAGGGGGCGTCTATGGCTACACCTTC; CDR3: CASSLGTSGGVYGYTF; size: NA; length: 16; J: TRBJ1-2; D: TRBD1; V: TRBV5-1
DNA: TGTGCCAGCAGCTTAGGTGGAGGGACGTCTGGAAACACCATATATTTT; CDR3: CASSLGGGTSGNTIYF; size: NA; length: 16; J: TRBJ1-3; D: NA; V: TRBV11-2
DNA: TGTGCCAGCAGCTTAGGGGCAGGGTCAGGCTACACCTTC; CDR3: CASSLGAGSGYTF; size: NA; length: 13; J: TRBJ1-2; D: NA; V: TRBV7-2
DNA: TGTGCCAGCAACGATGCCAAGGGGAGGCCGAGGCACACAGATACGCAGTATTTT; CDR3: CASNDAKGRPRHTDTQYF; size: NA; length: 18; J: TRBJ2-3; D: NA; V: TRBV25-1
DNA: TGTGCCAGCAGTTTACCCGGGGAAGGAGCAAAACTGTTTTTT; CDR3: CASSLPGEGAKLFF; size: NA; length: 14; J: TRBJ1-4; D: NA; V: TRBV28
DNA: TGCGCCAGCAGCCGGGGACAGGGGGACTACGAGCAGTACTTC; CDR3: CASSRGQGDYEQYF; size: NA; length: 14; J: TRBJ2-7; D: TRBD1; V: TRBV5-1
DNA: TGTGCCAGCAGTGAATCAGGGTCCATTCCCTACGAGCAGTACTTC; CDR3: CASSESGSIPYEQYF; size: NA; length: 15; J: TRBJ2-7; D: NA; V: TRBV6-1
DNA: TGTGCCAGCAGCGTTCGGACAGGACCCTACGAGCAGTACTTC; CDR3: CASSVRTGPYEQYF; size: NA; length: 14; J: TRBJ2-7; D: TRBD1; V: TRBV9
DNA: TGTGCCAGCAGCTTAGCTCTGCGGGCTGCGAACACTGAAGCTTTCTTT; CDR3: CASSLALRAANTEAFF; size: NA; length: 16; J: TRBJ1-1; D: NA; V: TRBV7-8
DNA: TGTGCCAGCAGAAGGACTTCCTACGAGCAGTACTTC; CDR3: CASRRTSYEQYF; size: NA; length: 12; J: TRBJ2-7; D: NA; V: TRBV2
DNA: TGTGCCAGCAGGACAGGGGTGACCTATGGCTACACCTTC; CDR3: CASRTGVTYGYTF; size: NA; length: 13; J: TRBJ1-2; D: TRBD1; V: TRBV2
DNA: TGTGCCAGCCGGGGAGACCCCTATCAGCCCCAGCATTTT; CDR3: CASRGDPYQPQHF; size: few; length: 13; J: TRBJ1-5; D: NA; V: TRBV2
DNA: TGTGCCAGCAGCGGGCCCGGGACAGGGGTCCAGCCCCAGCATTTT; CDR3: CASSGPGTGVQPQHF; size: NA; length: 15; J: TRBJ1-5; D: TRBD1; V: TRBV5-6